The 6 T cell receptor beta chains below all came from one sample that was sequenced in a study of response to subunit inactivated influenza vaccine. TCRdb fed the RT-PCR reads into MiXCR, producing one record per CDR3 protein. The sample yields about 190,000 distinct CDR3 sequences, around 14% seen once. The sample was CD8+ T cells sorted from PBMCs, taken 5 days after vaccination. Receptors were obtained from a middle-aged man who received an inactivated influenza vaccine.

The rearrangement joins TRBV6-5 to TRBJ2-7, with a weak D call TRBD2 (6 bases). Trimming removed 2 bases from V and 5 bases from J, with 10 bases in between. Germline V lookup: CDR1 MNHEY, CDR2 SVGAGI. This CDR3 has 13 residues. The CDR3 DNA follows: TGTGCCAGCAGTTACGGTCCTAGCGACGAGCAGTACTTC. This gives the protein CASSYGPSDEQYF.

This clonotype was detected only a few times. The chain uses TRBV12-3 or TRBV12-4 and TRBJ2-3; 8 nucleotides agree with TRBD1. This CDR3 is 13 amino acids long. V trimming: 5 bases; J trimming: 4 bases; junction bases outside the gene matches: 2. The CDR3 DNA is TGTGCCAGCAGTCCACAGGGGGCAGATACGCAGTATTTT. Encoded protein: CASSPQGADTQYF.

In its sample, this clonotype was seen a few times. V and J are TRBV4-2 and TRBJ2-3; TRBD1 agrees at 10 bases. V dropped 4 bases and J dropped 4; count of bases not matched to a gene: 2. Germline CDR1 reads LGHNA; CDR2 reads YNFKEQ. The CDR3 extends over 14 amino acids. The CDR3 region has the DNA TGTGCCAGCAGCCGCGGACAGGGGGCAGATACGCAGTATTTT. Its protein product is CASSRGQGADTQYF.

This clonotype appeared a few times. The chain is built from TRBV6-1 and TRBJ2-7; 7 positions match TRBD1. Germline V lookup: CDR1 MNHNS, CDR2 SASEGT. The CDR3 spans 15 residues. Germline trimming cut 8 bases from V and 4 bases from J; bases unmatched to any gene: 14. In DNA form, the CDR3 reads TGTGCCAGCGGGCCAGGGACAGTAAGGTCGTACGAGCAGTACTTC. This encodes CASGPGTVRSYEQYF.

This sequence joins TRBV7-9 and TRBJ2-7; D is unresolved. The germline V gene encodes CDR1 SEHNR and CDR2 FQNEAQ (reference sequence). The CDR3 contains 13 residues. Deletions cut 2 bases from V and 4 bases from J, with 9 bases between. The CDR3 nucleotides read TGTGCCAGCAGCTTAAGTTCCCGTTACGAGCAGTACTTC. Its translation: CASSLSSRYEQYF.

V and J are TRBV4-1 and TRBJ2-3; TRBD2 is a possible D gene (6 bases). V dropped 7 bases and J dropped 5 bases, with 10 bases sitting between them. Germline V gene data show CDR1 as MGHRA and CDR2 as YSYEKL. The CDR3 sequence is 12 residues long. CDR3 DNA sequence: TGCGCCAGCAAGGGACTCGTAGATACGCAGTATTTT. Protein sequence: CASKGLVDTQYF.